The source of this TCR beta chain is a study of cytomegalovirus exposure and HLA in healthy donors. General study points: The study labeled 164 TCR beta chains cytomegalovirus-associated. A later analysis found most CMV-associated TCR beta chains apparently HLA-restricted.

Comments on this clone: Its target is not known.

The PCR employed 60 Vbeta primers together with 13 Jbeta primers. The repertoire was sequenced with immunoSEQ multiplex PCR; TCRdb's copy has only in-frame clones and lacks some. The repertoire consists of some 180,000 clones, with roughly 85% occurring once and the leading ten covering roughly 4.5%. Input material: PBMCs. This receptor was taken from a woman aged 25-40 years in good health and CMV-seropositive.

As DNA, the CDR3 is TGTGCCAGCAGCTCCGGGACTCCCTCTCGGGAGCAGTACTTC. This gives the protein CASSSGTPSREQYF. The chain carries TRBV7-9 and TRBJ2-7; a possible D gene is TRBD2 (6 bases). The ends were cut back, 4 bases at V and 7 bases at J, with 17 bases in the middle. The CDR3 contains 14 residues. Germline V gives CDR1 SEHNR, CDR2 FQNEAQ (reference sequence).